This T cell receptor (beta chain) was recovered during a study of beta chain features in type 1 diabetes. Study overall: Investigators examined more than 90 million sorted cells across all samples. Study-level results: Junctions at VDJ sites from type 1 diabetes patients had fewer insertions and more deletions. TCRB CDR3s from Type 1 diabetes patients were moderately but significantly shorter in all four CD4+ subsets.

Expressed TCRB transcripts were sequenced because the isolated RNA had all been reverse transcribed beforehand. Only in-frame clones appear in the TCRdb table, and some are missing; sequencing was by immunoSEQ multiplex PCR. The profile shows hundreds of thousands of clones, about 14% of them singletons. With regard to this clone: What it binds is not known.

The CDR3 is 15 amino acids. The germline CDR1 and CDR2 sequences are MDHEN and SYDVKM. J was trimmed by 7 bases and V by 6 bases; bases with no gene match: 13. This TCR was recovered from a man younger than 30 in good health. Material: naive CD4+ T cells from blood. The rearrangement links TRBV28 to TRBJ1-2; TRBD1 aligns across 8 bases. The CDR3 reads CASRRQGTLSGGYTF. The CDR3 nucleotides read TGTGCCAGCAGGCGACAGGGGACCCTCTCGGGTGGCTACACCTTC.